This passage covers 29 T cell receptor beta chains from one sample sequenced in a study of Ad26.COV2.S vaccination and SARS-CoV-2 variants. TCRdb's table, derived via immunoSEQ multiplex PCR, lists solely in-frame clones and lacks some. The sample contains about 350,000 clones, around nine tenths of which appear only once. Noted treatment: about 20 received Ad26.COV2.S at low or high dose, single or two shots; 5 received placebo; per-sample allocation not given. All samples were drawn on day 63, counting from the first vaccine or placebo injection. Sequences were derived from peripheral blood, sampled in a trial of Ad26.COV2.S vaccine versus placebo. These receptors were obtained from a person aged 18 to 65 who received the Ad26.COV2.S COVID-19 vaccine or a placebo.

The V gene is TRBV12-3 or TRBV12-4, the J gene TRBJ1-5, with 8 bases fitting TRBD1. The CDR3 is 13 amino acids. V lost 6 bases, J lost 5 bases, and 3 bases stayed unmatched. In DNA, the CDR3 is TGTGCCAGCAGGGGACAGGAGGATCAGCCCCAGCATTTT. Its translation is CASRGQEDQPQHF.

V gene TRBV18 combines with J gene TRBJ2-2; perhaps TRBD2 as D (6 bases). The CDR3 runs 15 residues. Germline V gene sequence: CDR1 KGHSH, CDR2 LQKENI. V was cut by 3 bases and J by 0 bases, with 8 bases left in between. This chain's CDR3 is CASSPEGPNTGELFF. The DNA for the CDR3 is TGTGCCAGCTCACCGGAGGGCCCGAACACCGGGGAGCTGTTTTTT. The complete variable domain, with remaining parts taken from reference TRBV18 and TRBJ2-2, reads NAGVMQNPRHLVRRRGQEARLRCSPMKGHSHVYWYRQLPEEGLKFMVYLQKENIIDESGMPKERFSAEFPKEGPSILRIQQVVRGDSAAYFCASSPEGPNTGELFFGEGSRLTVL.

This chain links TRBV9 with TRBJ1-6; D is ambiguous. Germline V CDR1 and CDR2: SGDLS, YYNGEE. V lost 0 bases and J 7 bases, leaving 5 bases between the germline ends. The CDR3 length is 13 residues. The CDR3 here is CASSVEQNSPLHF. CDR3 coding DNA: TGTGCCAGCAGCGTAGAACAGAATTCACCCCTCCACTTT.

In nucleotides, the CDR3 is TGTGCCAGCAGCGGTAGCGGGTACAATGAGCAGTTCTTC. Protein: CASSGSGYNEQFF. The chain has TRBV3-1 (or the pseudogene TRBV3-2) and TRBJ2-1; the match to TRBD2 covers 7 bases. Germline V gene sequence: CDR1 LGHDT, CDR2 YNNKEL (reference sequence). This CDR3 region has 13 residues. Trimming cost V 5 bases and J 4 bases; bases outside gene matches: 2.

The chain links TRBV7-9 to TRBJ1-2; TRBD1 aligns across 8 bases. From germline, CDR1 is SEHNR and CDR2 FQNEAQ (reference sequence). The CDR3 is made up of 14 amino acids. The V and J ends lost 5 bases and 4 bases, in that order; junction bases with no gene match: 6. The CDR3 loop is CASSIGQGAYGYTF. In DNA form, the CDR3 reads TGTGCCAGCAGCATAGGACAGGGTGCCTATGGCTACACCTTC. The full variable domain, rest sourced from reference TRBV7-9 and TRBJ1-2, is DTGVSQNPRHKITKRGQNVTFRCDPISEHNRLYWYRQTLGQGPEFLTYFQNEAQLEKSRLLSDRFSAERPKGSFSTLEIQRTEQGDSAMYLCASSIGQGAYGYTFGSGTRLTVV.

In nucleotides, the CDR3 is TGTGCCAGCAGCCCAGACAGAGTCACAGATACGCAGTATTTT. This sequence encodes CASSPDRVTDTQYF. V usage is TRBV11-2 and J usage is TRBJ2-3; D might be TRBD1 (5 bases). V was pared by 5 bases and J by 2 bases, with 11 bases between. The germline CDR1 and CDR2 sequences are SGHAT and FQNNGV. The CDR3 consists of 14 residues.

In DNA form, the CDR3 reads TGTGCCTGGAGCTGGGAGGGGAGCACTGAAGCTTTCTTT. Translating it yields CAWSWEGSTEAFF. The chain has TRBV30 and TRBJ1-1, with D perhaps TRBD1 (5 bases). Trimming shortened V by 3 bases and J by 4 bases, and 12 bases separated the two germline ends. CDR1 is GTSNPN, CDR2 SVGIG, per germline (reference sequence). The CDR3 has 13 residues.

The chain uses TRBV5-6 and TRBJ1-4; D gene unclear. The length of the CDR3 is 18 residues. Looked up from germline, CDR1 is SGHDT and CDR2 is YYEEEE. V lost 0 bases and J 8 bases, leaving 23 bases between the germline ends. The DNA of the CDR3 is TGTGCCAGCAGCTTGGCCAGGTGGACGGAGTACGAGGAAGAAAAACTGTTTTTT. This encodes CASSLARWTEYEEEKLFF.

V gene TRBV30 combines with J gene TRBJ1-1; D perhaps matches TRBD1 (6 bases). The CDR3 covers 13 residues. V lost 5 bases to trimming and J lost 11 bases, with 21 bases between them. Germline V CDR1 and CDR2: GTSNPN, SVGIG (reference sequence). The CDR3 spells CAWGSGGRSRAFF. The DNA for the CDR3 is TGTGCCTGGGGCAGCGGGGGCCGGTCTAGGGCTTTCTTT.

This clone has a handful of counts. CDR3 in amino acids: CASSLLQPQHF. The CDR3 bases are TGTGCCAGCAGTTTATTACAGCCCCAGCATTTT. The chain joins TRBV27 to TRBJ1-5; D remains unclear. The V and J ends lost 1 base and 7 bases respectively, with 2 bases between them. The CDR3 runs 11 residues. Germline V lookup: CDR1 MNHEY, CDR2 SMNVEV (reference sequence).

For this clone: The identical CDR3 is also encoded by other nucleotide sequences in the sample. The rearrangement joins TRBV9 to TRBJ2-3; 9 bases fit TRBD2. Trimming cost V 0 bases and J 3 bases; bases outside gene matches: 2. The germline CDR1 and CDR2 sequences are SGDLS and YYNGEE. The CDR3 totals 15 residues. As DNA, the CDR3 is TGTGCCAGCAGCGTAGACAGCGGGAGGACAGATACGCAGTATTTT. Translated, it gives CASSVDSGRTDTQYF.

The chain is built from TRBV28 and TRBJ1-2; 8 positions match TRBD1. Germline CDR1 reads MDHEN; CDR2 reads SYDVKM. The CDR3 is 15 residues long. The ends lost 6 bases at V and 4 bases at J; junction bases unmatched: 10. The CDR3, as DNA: TGTGCCAGCAGCTATAAAAACAGGGGGTCCTATGGCTACACCTTC. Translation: CASSYKNRGSYGYTF.

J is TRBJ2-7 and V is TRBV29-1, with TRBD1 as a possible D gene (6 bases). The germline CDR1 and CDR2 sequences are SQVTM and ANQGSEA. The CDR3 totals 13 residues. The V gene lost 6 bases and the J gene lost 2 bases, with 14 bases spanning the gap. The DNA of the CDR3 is TGCAGCGTGGCACGGACAGCAACCTACGAGCAGTACTTC. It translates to CSVARTATYEQYF.

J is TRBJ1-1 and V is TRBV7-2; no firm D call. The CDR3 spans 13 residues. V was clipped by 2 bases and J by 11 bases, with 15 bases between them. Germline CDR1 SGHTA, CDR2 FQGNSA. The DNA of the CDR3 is TGTGCCAGCAGCTTATGGAGTGGAGATAGGGCTTTCTTT. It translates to CASSLWSGDRAFF. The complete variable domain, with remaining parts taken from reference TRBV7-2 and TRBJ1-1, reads GAGVSQSPSNKVTEKGKDVELRCDPISGHTALYWYRQSLGQGLEFLIYFQGNSAPDKSGLPSDRFSAERTGGSVSTLTIQRTQQEDSAVYLCASSLWSGDRAFFGQGTRLTVV.

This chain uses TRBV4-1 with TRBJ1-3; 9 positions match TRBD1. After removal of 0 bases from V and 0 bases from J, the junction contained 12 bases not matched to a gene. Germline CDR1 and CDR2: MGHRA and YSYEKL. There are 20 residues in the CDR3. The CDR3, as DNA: TGCGCCAGCAGCCAAGAAGGGGACAGGGCAGAAATAAGCTCTGGAAACACCATATATTTT. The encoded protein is CASSQEGDRAEISSGNTIYF.

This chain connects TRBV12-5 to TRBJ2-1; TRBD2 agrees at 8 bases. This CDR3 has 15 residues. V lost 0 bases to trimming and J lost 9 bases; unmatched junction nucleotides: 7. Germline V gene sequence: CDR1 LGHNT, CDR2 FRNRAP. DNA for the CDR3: TGTGCTAGTGGTTTGGTAATAGCGGGATTAGTTGAGCAGTTCTTC. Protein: CASGLVIAGLVEQFF.

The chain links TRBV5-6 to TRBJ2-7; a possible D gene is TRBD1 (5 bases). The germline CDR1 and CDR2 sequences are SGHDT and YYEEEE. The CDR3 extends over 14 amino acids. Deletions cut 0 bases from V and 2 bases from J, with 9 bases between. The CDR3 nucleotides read TGTGCCAGCAGCTTGGTTGACAGTCCCTACGAGCAGTACTTC. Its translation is CASSLVDSPYEQYF.

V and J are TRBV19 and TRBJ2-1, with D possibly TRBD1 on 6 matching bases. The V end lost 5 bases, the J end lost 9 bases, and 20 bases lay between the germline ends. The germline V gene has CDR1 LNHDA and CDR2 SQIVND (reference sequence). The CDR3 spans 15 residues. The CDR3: CASSATGSTASEQFF. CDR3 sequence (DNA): TGTGCCAGTAGTGCAACAGGGTCCACAGCCAGTGAGCAGTTCTTC. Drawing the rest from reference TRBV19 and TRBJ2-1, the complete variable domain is DGGITQSPKYLFRKEGQNVTLSCEQNLNHDAMYWYRQDPGQGLRLIYYSQIVNDFQKGDIAEGYSVSREKKESFPLTVTSAQKNPTAFYLCASSATGSTASEQFFGPGTRLTVL.

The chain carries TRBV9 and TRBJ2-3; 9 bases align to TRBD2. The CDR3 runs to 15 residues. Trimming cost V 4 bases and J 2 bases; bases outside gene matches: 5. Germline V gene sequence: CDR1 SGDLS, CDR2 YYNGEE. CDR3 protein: CASSPSGAITDTQYF. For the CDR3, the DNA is TGTGCCAGCAGCCCTAGCGGGGCTATCACAGATACGCAGTATTTT.

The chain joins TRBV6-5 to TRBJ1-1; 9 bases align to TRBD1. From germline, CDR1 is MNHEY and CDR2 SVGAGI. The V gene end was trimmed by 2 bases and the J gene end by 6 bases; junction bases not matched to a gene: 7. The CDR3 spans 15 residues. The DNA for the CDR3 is TGTGCCAGCAGTTACCATCGGACAGGGGAACCTGAAGCTTTCTTT. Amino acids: CASSYHRTGEPEAFF.

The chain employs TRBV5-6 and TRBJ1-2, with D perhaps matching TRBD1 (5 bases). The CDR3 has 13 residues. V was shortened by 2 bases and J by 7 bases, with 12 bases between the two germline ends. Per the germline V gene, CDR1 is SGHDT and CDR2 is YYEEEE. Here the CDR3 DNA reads TGTGCCAGCAGCTTTTCTTCCGGGGGTGGCTACACCTTC. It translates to CASSFSSGGGYTF.

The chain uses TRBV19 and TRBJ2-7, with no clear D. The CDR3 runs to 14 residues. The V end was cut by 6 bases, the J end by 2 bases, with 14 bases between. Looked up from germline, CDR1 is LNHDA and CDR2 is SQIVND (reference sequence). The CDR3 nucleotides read TGTGCCAGTAGGTCAAACAGCCAGCCCTACGAGCAGTACTTC. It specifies CASRSNSQPYEQYF.

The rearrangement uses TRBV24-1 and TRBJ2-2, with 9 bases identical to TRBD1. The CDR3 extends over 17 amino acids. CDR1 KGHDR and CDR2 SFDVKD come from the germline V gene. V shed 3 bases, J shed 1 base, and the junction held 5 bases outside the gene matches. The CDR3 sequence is CATSDPGQGRNTGELFF. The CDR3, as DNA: TGTGCCACCAGTGATCCTGGACAGGGGCGGAACACCGGGGAGCTGTTTTTT.

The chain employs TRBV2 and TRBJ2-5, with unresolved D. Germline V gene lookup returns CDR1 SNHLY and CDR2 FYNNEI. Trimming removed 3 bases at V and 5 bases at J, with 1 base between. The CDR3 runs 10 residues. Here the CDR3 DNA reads TGTGCCAGCAGTGACGAGACCCAGTACTTC. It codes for CASSDETQYF.

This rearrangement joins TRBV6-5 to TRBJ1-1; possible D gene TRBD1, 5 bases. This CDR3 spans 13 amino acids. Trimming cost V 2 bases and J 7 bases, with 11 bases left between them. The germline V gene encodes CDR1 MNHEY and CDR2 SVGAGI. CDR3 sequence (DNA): TGTGCCAGCAGTTACGGGACGTACTATGAAGCTTTCTTT. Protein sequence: CASSYGTYYEAFF.

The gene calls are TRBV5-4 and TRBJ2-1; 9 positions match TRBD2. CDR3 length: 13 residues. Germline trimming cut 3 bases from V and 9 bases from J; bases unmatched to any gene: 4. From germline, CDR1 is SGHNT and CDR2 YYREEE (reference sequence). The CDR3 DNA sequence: TGTGCCAGCAGCTCCAAGACTAGCGGTGAGCAGTTCTTC. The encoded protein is CASSSKTSGEQFF.

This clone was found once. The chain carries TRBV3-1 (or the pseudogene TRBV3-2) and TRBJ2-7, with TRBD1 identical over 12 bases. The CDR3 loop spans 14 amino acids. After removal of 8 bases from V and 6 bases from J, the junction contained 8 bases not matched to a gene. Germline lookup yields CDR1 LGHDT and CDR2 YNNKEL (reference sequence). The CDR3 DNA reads TGTGCCAGCCTAGGACCGGGACAGGGGGCCGAGCAGTACTTC. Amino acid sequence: CASLGPGQGAEQYF.

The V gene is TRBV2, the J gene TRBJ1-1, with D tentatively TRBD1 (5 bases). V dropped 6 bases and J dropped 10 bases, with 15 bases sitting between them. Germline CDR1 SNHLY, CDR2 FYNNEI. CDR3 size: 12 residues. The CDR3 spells CASREQAAVAFF. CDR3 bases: TGTGCCAGCAGGGAACAGGCGGCGGTAGCTTTCTTT.

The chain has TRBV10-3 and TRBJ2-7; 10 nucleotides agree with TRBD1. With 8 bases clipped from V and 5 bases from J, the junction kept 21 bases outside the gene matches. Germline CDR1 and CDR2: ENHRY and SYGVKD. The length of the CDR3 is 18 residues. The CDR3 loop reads CAIRPGTGTGASFHEQYF. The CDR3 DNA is TGTGCCATCCGCCCGGGAACCGGGACAGGGGCGAGCTTCCACGAGCAGTACTTC.